The rows below give T cell receptor beta chains drawn from one sample of a study of human T cells and chemical hapten exposure. TCRdb reprocessed the RACE reads with MiXCR, giving one entry per CDR3 protein. The table shows around 75,000 distinct CDR3 sequences, with around 11% occurring only once. The specimen was whole blood, collected in connection with sensitization to the hapten diphenylcyclopropenone (DPC). The receptors stem from a woman in her sixties or seventies with alopecia areata. Some clones in this sample may be carry-over from other donors' samples. CDR3s include the opening cysteine and the closing phenylalanine or tryptophan. The D gene is left open where the match is weak. Expanded clones are given a class, and other clones once, few, many or no size at all.

J | size | D | V | CDR3 | DNA
TRBJ2-1 | - | - | TRBV19 | CASSILPQGSYNEQFF | TGTGCCAGTAGTATATTACCCCAGGGGTCCTACAATGAGCAGTTCTTC
TRBJ2-3 | many | TRBD2 | TRBV5-4 | CASSLRLAGGPTDTQYF | TGTGCCAGCAGCTTGAGGCTAGCGGGGGGCCCCACAGATACGCAGTATTTT
TRBJ2-5 | many | - | TRBV7-9 | CASSPRGAGKREYQETQYF | TGTGCCAGCAGCCCACGTGGTGCAGGGAAGAGGGAGTACCAAGAGACCCAGTACTTC
TRBJ1-1 | few | - | TRBV30 | CAWDRFGTEAFF | TGTGCCTGGGACAGGTTTGGGACTGAAGCTTTCTTT
TRBJ1-5 | - | TRBD1 | TRBV2 | CASSENQGGQPQHF | TGTGCCAGCAGTGAAAACCAGGGGGGCCAGCCCCAGCATTTT
TRBJ2-5 | - | - | TRBV9 | CASSAGGAQETQYF | TGTGCCAGCAGCGCCGGAGGGGCACAAGAGACCCAGTACTTC
TRBJ1-1 | many | - | TRBV29-1 | CSVAQGGVVAFF | TGCAGCGTGGCTCAAGGGGGGGTGGTAGCTTTCTTT
TRBJ2-3 | many | TRBD1 | TRBV10-3 | CAISEQTGGSDTQYF | TGTGCCATCAGTGAGCAGACAGGGGGCTCAGATACGCAGTATTTT
TRBJ1-1 | few | - | TRBV15 | CATSRDVRRNTEAFF | TGTGCCACCAGCAGAGATGTGCGGCGGAACACTGAAGCTTTCTTT
TRBJ1-6 | many | TRBD1 | TRBV18 | CASSRGQEGSPLHF | TGTGCCAGCTCACGAGGACAGGAGGGTTCACCCCTCCACTTT
TRBJ2-7 | many | TRBD2 | TRBV10-3 | CAISENSGGVYEQYF | TGTGCCATCAGTGAGAATAGCGGGGGGGTCTACGAGCAGTACTTC
TRBJ2-3 | few | TRBD2 | TRBV4-2 | CASSQGTTTDTQYF | TGTGCCAGCAGCCAGGGGACTACTACAGATACGCAGTATTTT
TRBJ2-1 | - | TRBD2 | TRBV20-1 | CSARDFGTRPNNEQFF | TGCAGTGCTAGAGATTTTGGGACTAGACCCAACAATGAGCAGTTCTTC
TRBJ2-7 | - | - | TRBV2 | CASIRTSPTYEQYF | TGTGCCAGCATACGAACTAGCCCAACATACGAGCAGTACTTC